This record covers a single T cell receptor beta chain. Its target is unknown. V shed 5 bases and J shed 4 bases, with 18 bases lying between them. The CDR3 extends over 15 amino acids. Germline V CDR1 and CDR2: SGHRS, YFSETQ. With 60 Vbeta and 13 Jbeta primers, the PCR was carried out. TCRdb's copy holds only in-frame clones and misses some; the assay was immunoSEQ multiplex PCR. The data contain 130,000 to 150,000 clones, roughly 80% of them singletons. Sampled while nominally healthy, donors likely had unrecorded immune exposures. The entry originates in a study of cytomegalovirus exposure and HLA in healthy donors. Study-wide results and limits: Indistinguishability led to the exclusion of some V segments, TRBV6-2 and TRBV6-3 included.

The sample comprised PBMCs. This receptor was obtained from a man aged 40-55 years in good health and CMV-seropositive. This sequence joins TRBV5-1 and TRBJ2-5; D not resolved. The CDR3 sequence is CASSFGAGTGETQYF. Written as DNA, the CDR3 is TGCGCCAGCAGTTTTGGTGCAGGTACTGGAGAGACCCAGTACTTC.